The clone carrying this TCR beta chain was detected only a few times. The data were produced by immunoSEQ multiplex PCR, yet TCRdb's version contains in-frame clones alone and is incomplete. The sample has hundreds of thousands of clones; around nine tenths are singletons. Cohort placement rested on clinical history that participants reported themselves. Per the germline V gene, CDR1 is MNHNY and CDR2 is SVGAGI (reference sequence). V lost 0 bases to trimming and J lost 7 bases, with 10 bases between them. CDR3 length: 14 residues. The data were obtained in a study of blood T cell repertoires in COVID-19.

Material: PBMCs or T cells enriched from blood (not recorded which). The chain joins TRBV6-6 to TRBJ1-5; TRBD1 might be the D (5 bases). This clonotype originated in a woman in her thirties or forties who had recovered from COVID-19. The CDR3 protein is CASSYSWAGQPQHF. The CDR3 DNA reads TGTGCCAGCAGTTACTCGTGGGCAGGGCAGCCCCAGCATTTT.